This is a list of T cell receptor beta chains from one sample in a study of blood T cells in healthy people across ages. TCRdb ran MiXCR on the 5' RACE reads and lists one entry per CDR3 protein. This table holds under 1 million distinct CDR3 sequences, around 43% found once. Sequenced material: blood. These receptors all come from a man aged 55 to 70 in good health. Each CDR3 is given with its conserved first and last residue. A D gene is named only where the DNA matches it firmly. Some rows mark clone size as missing; the rest say once, few, many or name a class of expanded clone.

TRBD1	TRBJ1-2	.	TRBV27	TGTGCCAGCAGTCGGCGCGGGGGACAGCCCTACACCTTC	CASSRRGGQPYTF
.	TRBJ2-7	few	TRBV9	TGTGCCAGCAGTCTCAAGGAAGTCGCCTACGAGCAGTACTTC	CASSLKEVAYEQYF
.	TRBJ2-1	few	TRBV4-1	TGCGCCAGCAGCCCTGACTCAGGGAGTTTGGCCTACAATGAGCAGTTCTTC	CASSPDSGSLAYNEQFF
.	TRBJ2-4	.	TRBV20-1	TGCAGTGCTAGAGATGATGCCATTCAGTACTTC	CSARDDAIQYF
TRBD2	TRBJ2-3	.	TRBV12-3/TRBV12-4	TGTGCCAGCAGTTCAAGCGGGGCCCACACAGATACGCAGTATTTT	CASSSSGAHTDTQYF
TRBD2	TRBJ2-5	.	TRBV11-3	TGTGCCAGCAGGACTAGCGGACAGACCCAGTACTTC	CASRTSGQTQYF
.	TRBJ2-5	few	TRBV10-3	TGTGCCATCAGTGGCTTGCCGTCTGAGACCCAGTACTTC	CAISGLPSETQYF
.	TRBJ1-2	.	TRBV20-1	TGCAGTGCTAGAGATCTCGTTGGGGTCTATGGCTACACCTTC	CSARDLVGVYGYTF
.	TRBJ1-4	.	TRBV4-1	TGCGCCAGCAGCCAAGTGGGTATGGGGGGAAAACTGTTTTTT	CASSQVGMGGKLFF
.	TRBJ1-1	.	TRBV20-1	TGCAGTCCAACCCCAGGACACATGAACACTGAAGCTTTCTTT	CSPTPGHMNTEAFF
TRBD2	TRBJ2-7	.	TRBV20-1	TGCAGTGCTACCCTAGCGGGGAGCTCCTACGAGCAGTACTTC	CSATLAGSSYEQYF
TRBD2	TRBJ2-7	.	TRBV6-6	TGTGCCAGCGGGGGGACTAGCGCGGACGAGCAGTACTTC	CASGGTSADEQYF
TRBD2	TRBJ2-3	.	TRBV4-3	TGCGCCAGCAGCCAGGGGACTAGCGGGGTCAGAGGCACAGATACGCAGTATTTT	CASSQGTSGVRGTDTQYF
.	TRBJ2-3	once	TRBV7-2	TGTGCCAGCAGCTTAGACTGGGGGTTGGATACGCAGTATTTT	CASSLDWGLDTQYF
.	TRBJ2-1	few	TRBV11-3	TGTGCCAGCAGCTCCGGACCCAACAATGAGCAGTTCTTC	CASSSGPNNEQFF
TRBD1	TRBJ1-4	.	TRBV5-1	TGCGCCAGCAGCTTGGGCTTAACAGGGGCAGGAGAAAAACTGTTTTTT	CASSLGLTGAGEKLFF
.	TRBJ2-3	.	TRBV4-2	TGTGCCAGCAGCCAAGTTGTGGGGGCAGATACGCAGTATTTT	CASSQVVGADTQYF
TRBD2	TRBJ2-3	few	TRBV5-8	TGTGCCAGCAGCCCCGGCGGGGGGTCCAACACAGATACGCAGTATTTT	CASSPGGGSNTDTQYF
TRBD1	TRBJ1-5	once	TRBV2	TGTGCCAGCAGGCAGGGGGTGGCGATTTATAGCAATCAGCCCCAGCATTTT	CASRQGVAIYSNQPQHF
.	TRBJ2-7	few	TRBV5-1	TGCGCCAGCAGCTTCTCTGACGGGAACTACGAGCAGTACTTC	CASSFSDGNYEQYF
.	TRBJ2-3	.	TRBV6-2/TRBV6-3	TGTGCCAGCAGTTTAAACTATGCAATGCCAGATACGCAGTATTTT	CASSLNYAMPDTQYF
.	TRBJ1-4	few	TRBV11-2	TGTGCCATTACAATTGCGGAAAAACTGTTTTTT	CAITIAEKLFF
.	TRBJ2-7	.	TRBV30	TGTGCCTGGAGTGTAATTCAAGGGGCGGCCTACGAGCAGTACTTC	CAWSVIQGAAYEQYF
.	TRBJ2-5	.	TRBV29-1	TGCAGCGTTGATGGGGGTGAGGAAACCCAGTACTTC	CSVDGGEETQYF
.	TRBJ1-4	few	TRBV5-1	TGCGCCAGCAGCTTGGATAAGCGAAAAAACGAAAAACTGTTTTTT	CASSLDKRKNEKLFF
.	TRBJ1-5	.	TRBV12-3/TRBV12-4	TGTGCCAGCAGCCCTACGACCGGGGGCGTGGGCAATCAGCCCCAGCATTTT	CASSPTTGGVGNQPQHF
TRBD1	TRBJ2-7	.	TRBV27	TGTGCCAGCAGGAGGAAGGGACAGGGGACATACTACGAGCAGTACTTC	CASRRKGQGTYYEQYF
TRBD2	TRBJ2-7	.	TRBV15	TGTGCCACCAGCAGAGATCCCCCGGCTAGCGGGGGGATTTACGAGCAGTACTTC	CATSRDPPASGGIYEQYF
.	TRBJ2-2	many	TRBV7-2	TGTGCCAGCAGTTTGGCGGGCACCGGGGAGCTGTTTTTT	CASSLAGTGELFF
TRBD2	TRBJ2-1	.	TRBV24-1	TGTGCCACCAGCCTCTCGGGGGGGAGCTCCTACAATGAGCAGTTTTTC	CATSLSGGSSYNEQFF
TRBD2	TRBJ2-7	.	TRBV20-1	TGCAGTGCTCGCGGGCTAGCGGACTACGAGCAGTACTTC	CSARGLADYEQYF
.	TRBJ2-4	.	TRBV2	TGTGCCAGCAGTGTATCTCGAACCTACGAGCAATACTTC	CASSVSRTYEQYF
.	TRBJ2-6	.	TRBV2	TGTGCCAGCAGCGAGAGGAGGATCTCTGGGGCCAACGTCCTGACTTTC	CASSERRISGANVLTF
.	TRBJ1-2	many	TRBV20-1	TGCAGTGCTAGGCCCCAGGGTATGGGGGGCTACACCTTC	CSARPQGMGGYTF
TRBD2	TRBJ2-1	medium-sized	TRBV16	TGTGCCAGCAGCCAGGGCGGGGGACCCTACAATGAGCAGTTCTTC	CASSQGGGPYNEQFF
TRBD1	TRBJ1-2	few	TRBV2	TGTGCCAGCAGTGAAGGGGACAGGGGGGTCAGTGGCTACACCTTC	CASSEGDRGVSGYTF
.	TRBJ2-5	few	TRBV20-1	TGCAGTGCCATGCCTGCACTAGGAGGGGAGACCCAGTACTTC	CSAMPALGGETQYF
.	TRBJ2-5	few	TRBV24-1	TGTGCCACCAGTGACTACAATATTGAGACCCAGTACTTC	CATSDYNIETQYF
TRBD1	TRBJ2-4	.	TRBV5-1	TGCGCCAGCAGCCCCCACTCGGCAGGGGGCGAGTCTGTTGCCAAAAACATTCAGTACTTC	CASSPHSAGGESVAKNIQYF
.	TRBJ2-1	few	TRBV4-3	TGCGCCAGCAGCCACTCGGGACTGGCGTTCGATGAGCAGTTCTTC	CASSHSGLAFDEQFF
.	TRBJ2-3	.	TRBV4-1	TGCGCCAGCAGCCAAGGGGGGGCCCCCACAGATACGCAGTATTTT	CASSQGGAPTDTQYF
TRBD1	TRBJ1-1	.	TRBV12-3/TRBV12-4	TGTGCCAGCAGGTCAGGGGGAGGTGAAGCTTTCTTT	CASRSGGGEAFF
.	TRBJ2-5	.	TRBV4-1	TGCGCCAGCAGCCACTCGGCCATAGAAGAGACCCAGTACTTC	CASSHSAIEETQYF
TRBD1	TRBJ2-1	few	TRBV28	TGTGCCAGCAGGTACAGGGGTGGTGAGCAGTTCTTC	CASRYRGGEQFF
TRBD1	TRBJ1-2	.	TRBV7-3	TGTGCCAGCAGCCCGGGACAGGGCCATAACTATGGCTACACCTTC	CASSPGQGHNYGYTF
.	TRBJ2-1	.	TRBV18	TGTGCCAGCAGCTTAGTCCCAGAGTCGGGGGAGCAGTTCTTC	CASSLVPESGEQFF
TRBD2	TRBJ2-1	.	TRBV20-1	TGCAGTGCTAGAGACCCTACTAGCGGGGGCTCCTCGAAGGAGCAGTTCTTC	CSARDPTSGGSSKEQFF
.	TRBJ1-2	.	TRBV6-5	TGTGCCAGCAGTTACTCTGAGAGGTCACCAAGGGGCTACACCTTC	CASSYSERSPRGYTF
.	TRBJ2-3	.	TRBV12-3/TRBV12-4	TGTGCCAGCAGTTTTCTTTCAGATACGCAGTATTTT	CASSFLSDTQYF
.	TRBJ1-2	.	TRBV7-2	TGTGCCAGCAGCTTAGGGCGGACGACGGCTAACTATGGCTACACCTTC	CASSLGRTTANYGYTF
.	TRBJ1-1	.	TRBV2	TGTGCCAGCATGAAGACGGTGGGGATGAACACTGAAGCTTTCTTT	CASMKTVGMNTEAFF
.	TRBJ2-7	.	TRBV30	TGTGCCTGGACCATGGACAGATCCTACGAGCAGTACTTC	CAWTMDRSYEQYF
TRBD1	TRBJ2-6	.	TRBV7-3	TGTGCCAGCAGCTCGTCCGGGACAGGGTTCTCTGGGGCCAACGTCCTGACTTTC	CASSSSGTGFSGANVLTF
TRBD1	TRBJ1-2	few	TRBV14	TGTGCCAGCAGCCGGACACAGGGGCCCTATGGCTACACCTTC	CASSRTQGPYGYTF
.	TRBJ2-5	.	TRBV6-5	TGTGCCAGCAGGCGACTCCCAAAAGAGACCCAGTACTTC	CASRRLPKETQYF
TRBD1	TRBJ1-2	.	TRBV20-1	TGCAGTGCTAGAGAAGTAACAGGGGGCTATGGCTACACCTTC	CSAREVTGGYGYTF
.	TRBJ1-1	.	TRBV7-2	TGTGCCAGCAGCTTAGATCCCGGCCAAGCTTTCTTT	CASSLDPGQAFF
.	TRBJ1-6	few	TRBV7-2	TGTGCCAGCAGCCCAAAACGGAATAATTCACCCCTCCACTTT	CASSPKRNNSPLHF
.	TRBJ2-5	.	TRBV30	TGTGCCTGGTGCGATGACGGGGAGACCCAGTACTTC	CAWCDDGETQYF